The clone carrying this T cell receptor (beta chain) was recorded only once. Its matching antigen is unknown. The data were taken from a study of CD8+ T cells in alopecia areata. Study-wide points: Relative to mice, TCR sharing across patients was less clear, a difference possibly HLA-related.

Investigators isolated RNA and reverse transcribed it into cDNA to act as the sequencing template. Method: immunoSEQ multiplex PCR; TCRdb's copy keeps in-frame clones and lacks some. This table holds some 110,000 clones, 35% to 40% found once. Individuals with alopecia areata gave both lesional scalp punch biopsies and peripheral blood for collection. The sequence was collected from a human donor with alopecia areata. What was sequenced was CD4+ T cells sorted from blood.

The CDR3 protein is CASRHPGQGRGYTF. CDR3 in DNA: TGCGCCAGCAGGCACCCGGGACAGGGACGTGGCTACACCTTC. The chain recombines TRBV5-1 with TRBJ1-2, with 9 bases fitting TRBD1. V shed 5 bases, J shed 7 bases, and the junction held 9 bases outside the gene matches. This CDR3 is built from 14 residues. Per the germline V gene, CDR1 is SGHRS and CDR2 is YFSETQ.